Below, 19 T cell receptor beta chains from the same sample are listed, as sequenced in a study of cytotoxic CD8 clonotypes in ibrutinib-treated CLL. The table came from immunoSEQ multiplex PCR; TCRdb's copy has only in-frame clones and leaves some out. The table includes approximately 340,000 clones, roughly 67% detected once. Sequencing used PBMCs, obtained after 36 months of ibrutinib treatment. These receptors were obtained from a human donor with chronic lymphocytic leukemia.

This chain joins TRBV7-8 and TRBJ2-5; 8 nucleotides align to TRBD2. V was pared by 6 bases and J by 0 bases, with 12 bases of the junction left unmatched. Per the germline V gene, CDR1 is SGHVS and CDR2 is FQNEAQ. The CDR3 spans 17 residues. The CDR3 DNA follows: TGTGCCAGCAGTACCCGGACTAGCCGTTGGTACCAAGAGACCCAGTACTTC. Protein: CASSTRTSRWYQETQYF.

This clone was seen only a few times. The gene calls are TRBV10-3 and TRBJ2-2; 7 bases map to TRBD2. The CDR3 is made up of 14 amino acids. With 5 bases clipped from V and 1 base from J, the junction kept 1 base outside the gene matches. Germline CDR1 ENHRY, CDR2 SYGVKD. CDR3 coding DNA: TGTGCCATCAGTAGCGGGATGAACACCGGGGAGCTGTTTTTT. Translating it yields CAISSGMNTGELFF.

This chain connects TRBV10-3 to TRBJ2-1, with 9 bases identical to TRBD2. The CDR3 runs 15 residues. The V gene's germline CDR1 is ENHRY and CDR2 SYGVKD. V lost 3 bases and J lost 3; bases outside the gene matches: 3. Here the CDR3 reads CAISERSGGYNEQFF. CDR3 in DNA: TGTGCCATCAGTGAACGTAGCGGGGGCTACAATGAGCAGTTCTTC.

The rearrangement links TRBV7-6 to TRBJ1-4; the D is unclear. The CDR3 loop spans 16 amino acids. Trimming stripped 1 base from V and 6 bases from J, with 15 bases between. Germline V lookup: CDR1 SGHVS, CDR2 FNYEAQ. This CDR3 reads CASSLGAATTDEKLFF. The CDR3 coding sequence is TGTGCCAGCAGCTTAGGGGCAGCGACCACCGATGAAAAACTGTTTTTT.

The CDR3 bases are TGTGCCAGCAGCGCCCCAGAAGGGTGGGAGACCCAGTACTTC. Amino acids: CASSAPEGWETQYF. V usage is TRBV5-4 and J usage is TRBJ2-5; D is unclear. Germline V gene data show CDR1 as SGHNT and CDR2 as YYREEE (reference sequence). V was pared by 4 bases and J by 5 bases, with 15 bases between. This CDR3 spans 14 amino acids.

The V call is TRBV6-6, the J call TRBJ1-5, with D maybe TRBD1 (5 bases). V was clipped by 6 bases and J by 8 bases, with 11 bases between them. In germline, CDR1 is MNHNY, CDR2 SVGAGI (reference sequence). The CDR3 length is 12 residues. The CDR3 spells CASSPTGEPQHF. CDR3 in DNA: TGTGCCAGCAGCCCGACGGGGGAGCCCCAGCATTTT.

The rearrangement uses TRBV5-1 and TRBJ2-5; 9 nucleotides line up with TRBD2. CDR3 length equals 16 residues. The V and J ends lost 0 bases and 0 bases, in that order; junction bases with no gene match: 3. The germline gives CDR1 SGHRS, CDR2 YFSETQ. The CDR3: CASSLDPSGNQETQYF. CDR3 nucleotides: TGCGCCAGCAGCTTGGACCCTAGCGGGAACCAAGAGACCCAGTACTTC.

The CDR3 DNA reads TGCAGCGTAGCAACCCCCGCAGGGGACTACGTAGGCGGGCAGTACTTC. Translating gives CSVATPAGDYVGGQYF. The rearrangement uses TRBV29-1 and TRBJ2-7, with D perhaps matching TRBD2 (7 bases). Per germline, CDR1 SQVTM and CDR2 ANQGSEA. V was shortened by 6 bases and J by 9 bases, with 30 bases between the two germline ends. The CDR3 runs to 16 residues.

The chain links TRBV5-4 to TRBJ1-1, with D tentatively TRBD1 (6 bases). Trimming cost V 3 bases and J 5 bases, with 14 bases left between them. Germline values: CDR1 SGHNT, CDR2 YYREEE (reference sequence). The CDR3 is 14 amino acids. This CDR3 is CASSSQGLRTEAFF. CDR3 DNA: TGTGCCAGCAGCTCTCAGGGGTTGAGGACTGAAGCTTTCTTT.

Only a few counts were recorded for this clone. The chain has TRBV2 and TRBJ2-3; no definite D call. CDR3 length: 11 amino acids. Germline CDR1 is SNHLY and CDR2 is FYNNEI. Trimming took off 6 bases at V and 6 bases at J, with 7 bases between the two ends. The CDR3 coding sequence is TGTGCCAGCAGAGGAAGCGATACGCAGTATTTT. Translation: CASRGSDTQYF. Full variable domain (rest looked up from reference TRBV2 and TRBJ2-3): EPEVTQTPSHQVTQMGQEVILRCVPISNHLYFYWYRQILGQKVEFLVSFYNNEISEKSEIFDDQFSVERPDGSNFTLKIRSTKLEDSAMYFCASRGSDTQYFGPGTRLTVL.

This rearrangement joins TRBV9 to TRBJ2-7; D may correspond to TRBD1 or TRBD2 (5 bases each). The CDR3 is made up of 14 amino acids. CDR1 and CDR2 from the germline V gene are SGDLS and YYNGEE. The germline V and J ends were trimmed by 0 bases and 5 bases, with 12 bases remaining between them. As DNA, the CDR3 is TGTGCCAGCAGCGTAGCTGGGGGAATGGACGAGCAGTACTTC. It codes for CASSVAGGMDEQYF.

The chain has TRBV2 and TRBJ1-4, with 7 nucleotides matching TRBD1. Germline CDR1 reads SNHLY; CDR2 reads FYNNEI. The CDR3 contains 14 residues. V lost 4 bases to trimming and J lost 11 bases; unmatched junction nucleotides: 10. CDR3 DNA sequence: TGTGCCAGCAGTGGGTTGAGGGGGCGAATCAAACTGTTTTTT. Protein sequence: CASSGLRGRIKLFF.

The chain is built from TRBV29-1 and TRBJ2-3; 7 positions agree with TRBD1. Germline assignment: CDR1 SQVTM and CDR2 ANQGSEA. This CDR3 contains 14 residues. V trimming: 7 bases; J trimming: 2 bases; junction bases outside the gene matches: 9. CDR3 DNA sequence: TGCAGCGCCCATGGACAGGTCCTCACAGATACGCAGTATTTT. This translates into CSAHGQVLTDTQYF.

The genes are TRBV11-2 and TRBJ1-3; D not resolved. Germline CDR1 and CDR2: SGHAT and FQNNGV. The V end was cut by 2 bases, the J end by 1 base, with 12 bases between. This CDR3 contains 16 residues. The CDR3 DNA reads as TGTGCCAGCAGCTTATTTCTTGCTCATTCTGGAAACACCATATATTTT. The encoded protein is CASSLFLAHSGNTIYF. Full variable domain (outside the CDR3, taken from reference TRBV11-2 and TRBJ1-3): EAGVAQSPRYKIIEKRQSVAFWCNPISGHATLYWYQQILGQGPKLLIQFQNNGVVDDSQLPKDRFSAERLKGVDSTLKIQPAKLEDSAVYLCASSLFLAHSGNTIYFGEGSWLTVV.

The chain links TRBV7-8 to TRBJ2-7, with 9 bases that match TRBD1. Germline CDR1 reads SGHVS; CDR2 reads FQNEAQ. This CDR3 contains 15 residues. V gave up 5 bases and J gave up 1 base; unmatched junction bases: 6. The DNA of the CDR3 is TGTGCCAGCAGCAGCTCCGGGACAGGGTCCTACGAGCAGTACTTC. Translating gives CASSSSGTGSYEQYF.

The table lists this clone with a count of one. The CDR3 DNA reads as TGCGCCAGCAGCTTGGCAGCGGGCACCACAGATACGCAGTATTTT. Its translation is CASSLAAGTTDTQYF. This sequence joins TRBV5-1 and TRBJ2-3; D is perhaps TRBD2 (6 bases). V was clipped by 0 bases and J by 2 bases, with 10 bases between them. CDR3 size: 15 residues. Germline values: CDR1 SGHRS, CDR2 YFSETQ. Based on the CDR3 plus reference TRBV5-1 and TRBJ2-3, the full variable domain is KAGVTQTPRYLIKTRGQQVTLSCSPISGHRSVSWYQQTPGQGLQFLFEYFSETQRNKGNFPGRFSGRQFSNSRSEMNVSTLELGDSALYLCASSLAAGTTDTQYFGPGTRLTVL.

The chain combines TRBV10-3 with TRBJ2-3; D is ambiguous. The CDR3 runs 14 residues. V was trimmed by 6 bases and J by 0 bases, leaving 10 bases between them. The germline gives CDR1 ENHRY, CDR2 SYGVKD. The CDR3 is CAISPRASTDTQYF. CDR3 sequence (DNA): TGTGCCATCAGCCCCCGGGCAAGCACAGATACGCAGTATTTT.

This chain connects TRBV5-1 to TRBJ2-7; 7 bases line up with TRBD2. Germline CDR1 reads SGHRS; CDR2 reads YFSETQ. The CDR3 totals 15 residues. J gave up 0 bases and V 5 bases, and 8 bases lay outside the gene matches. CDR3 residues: CASRSLSGHSYEQYF. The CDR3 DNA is TGCGCCAGCAGGTCCCTTAGCGGGCACTCCTACGAGCAGTACTTC. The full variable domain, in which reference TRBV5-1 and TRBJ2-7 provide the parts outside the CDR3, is KAGVTQTPRYLIKTRGQQVTLSCSPISGHRSVSWYQQTPGQGLQFLFEYFSETQRNKGNFPGRFSGRQFSNSRSEMNVSTLELGDSALYLCASRSLSGHSYEQYFGPGTRLTVT.

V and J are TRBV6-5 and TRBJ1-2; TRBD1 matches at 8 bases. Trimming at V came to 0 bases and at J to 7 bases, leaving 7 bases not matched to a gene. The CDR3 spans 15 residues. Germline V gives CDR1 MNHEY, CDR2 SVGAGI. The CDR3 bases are TGTGCCAGCAGTTACTCTGGGCAGGGGGCGGGTGGCTACACCTTC. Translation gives CASSYSGQGAGGYTF.